This TCR beta chain stems from a study of identical twins. Everyone who gave samples was a healthy Caucasian. V shed 7 bases, J shed 7 bases, and the junction held 8 bases outside the gene matches. CDR3 length equals 14 residues. Germline V CDR1 and CDR2: LGHDT, YNNKEL (reference sequence). Each CDR3 protein is one row after TCRdb ran MiXCR on the 5' RACE reads. The sample has about 810,000 distinct CDR3 sequences; about 12% are singletons. A few counts support this clonotype. These data also featured in a second study, about yellow fever vaccine responses in identical twins. That investigation notes: Twins' vaccine T cell responses were reported to seem partly convergent and partly personalized.

The sequence was obtained from a woman aged 18-29 years in good health. The rearrangement links TRBV3-1 to TRBJ1-1, with 11 bases lining up with TRBD1. Input material: PBMCs. CDR3 sequence: CASITKGTGGEAFF. CDR3 nucleotides: TGTGCCAGCATCACCAAAGGGACAGGGGGTGAAGCTTTCTTT.